This T cell receptor (beta chain) was identified in a study of OX40 agonist ivuxolimab in advanced cancers. Across the study: Dosing consisted of intravenous ivuxolimab at 0.01 to 10 mg/kg every 2 weeks.

The CDR3 covers 12 residues. J gave up 11 bases and V 6 bases, and 9 bases lay outside the gene matches. From germline, CDR1 is MNHEY and CDR2 SMNVEV (reference sequence). Assay: immunoSEQ multiplex PCR; the TCRdb copy retains only in-frame clones and omits some. Of roughly 100,000 clones in the sample, about nine tenths are singletons; the top ten hold 0.31%. This sequence joins TRBV27 and TRBJ2-5; 7 nucleotides line up with TRBD1. This TCR was recovered from an adult with an advanced solid tumor such as melanoma, head and neck, liver or kidney cancer. This material consisted of CD4+ or CD8+ T cells sorted from blood, taken in a trial of the OX40 agonist ivuxolimab. CDR3 nucleotides: TGTGCCAGCAGCTACACAGGGGTGGGGCAGTACTTC. Encoded protein: CASSYTGVGQYF.